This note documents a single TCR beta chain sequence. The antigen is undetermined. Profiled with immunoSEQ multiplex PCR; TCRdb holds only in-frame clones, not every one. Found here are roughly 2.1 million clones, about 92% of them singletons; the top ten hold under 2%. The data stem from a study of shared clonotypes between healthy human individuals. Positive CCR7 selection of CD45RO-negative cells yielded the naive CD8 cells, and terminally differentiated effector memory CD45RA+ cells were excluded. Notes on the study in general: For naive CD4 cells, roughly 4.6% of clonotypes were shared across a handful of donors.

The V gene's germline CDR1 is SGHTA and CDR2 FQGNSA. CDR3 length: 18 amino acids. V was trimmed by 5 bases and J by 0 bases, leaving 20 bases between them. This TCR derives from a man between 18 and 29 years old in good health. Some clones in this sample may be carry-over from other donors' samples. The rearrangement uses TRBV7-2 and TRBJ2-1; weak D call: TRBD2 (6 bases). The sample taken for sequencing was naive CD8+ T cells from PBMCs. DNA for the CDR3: TGTGCCAGCAGCGGCCCACTTCTAGCGTACAGCTCCTACAATGAGCAGTTCTTC. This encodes CASSGPLLAYSSYNEQFF.